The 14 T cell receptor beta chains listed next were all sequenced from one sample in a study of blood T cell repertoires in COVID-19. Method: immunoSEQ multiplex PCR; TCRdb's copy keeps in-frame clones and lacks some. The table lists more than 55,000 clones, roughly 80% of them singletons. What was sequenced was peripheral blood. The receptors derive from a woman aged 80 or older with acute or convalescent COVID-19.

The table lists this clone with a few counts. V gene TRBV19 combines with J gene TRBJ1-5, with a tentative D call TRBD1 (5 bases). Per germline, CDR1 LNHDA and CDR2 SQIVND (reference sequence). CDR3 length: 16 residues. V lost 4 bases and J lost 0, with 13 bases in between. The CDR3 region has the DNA TGTGCCAGTAGTACCTGGACAAGTTATAGCAATCAGCCCCAGCATTTT. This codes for CASSTWTSYSNQPQHF.

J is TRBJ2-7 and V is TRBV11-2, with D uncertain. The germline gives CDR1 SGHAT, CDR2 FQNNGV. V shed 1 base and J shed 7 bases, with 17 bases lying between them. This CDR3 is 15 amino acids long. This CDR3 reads CASSLAVTPSREQYF. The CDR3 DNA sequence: TGTGCCAGCAGCTTAGCGGTTACCCCTTCGAGGGAGCAGTACTTC.

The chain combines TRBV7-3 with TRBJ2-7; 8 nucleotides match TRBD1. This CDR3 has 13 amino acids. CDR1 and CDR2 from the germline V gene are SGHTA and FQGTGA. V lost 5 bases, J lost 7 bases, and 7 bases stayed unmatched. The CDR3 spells CASSIGQGGEQYF. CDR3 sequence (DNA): TGTGCCAGCAGCATCGGACAGGGCGGGGAGCAGTACTTC.

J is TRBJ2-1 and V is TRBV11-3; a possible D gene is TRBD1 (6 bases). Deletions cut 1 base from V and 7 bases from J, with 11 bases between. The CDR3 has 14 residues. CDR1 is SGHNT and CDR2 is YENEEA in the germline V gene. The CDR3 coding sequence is TGTGCCAGCAGCTTAGGGGGGCCGGGAAATGAGCAGTTCTTC. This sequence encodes CASSLGGPGNEQFF.

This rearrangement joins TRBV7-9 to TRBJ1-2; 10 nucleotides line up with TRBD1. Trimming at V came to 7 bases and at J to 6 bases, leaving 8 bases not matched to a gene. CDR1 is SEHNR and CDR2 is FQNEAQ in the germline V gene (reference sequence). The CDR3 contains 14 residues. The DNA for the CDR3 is TGTGCCAGCACCCCTTGGGACAGGGGCCATGGCTACACCTTC. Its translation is CASTPWDRGHGYTF.

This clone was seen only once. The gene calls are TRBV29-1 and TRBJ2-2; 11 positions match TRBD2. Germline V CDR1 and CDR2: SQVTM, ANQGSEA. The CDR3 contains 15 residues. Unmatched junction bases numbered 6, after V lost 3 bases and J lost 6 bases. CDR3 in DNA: TGCAGCGTTGAGGTGTTAGCGGGGGGGCCCGGGGAGCTGTTTTTT. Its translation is CSVEVLAGGPGELFF.

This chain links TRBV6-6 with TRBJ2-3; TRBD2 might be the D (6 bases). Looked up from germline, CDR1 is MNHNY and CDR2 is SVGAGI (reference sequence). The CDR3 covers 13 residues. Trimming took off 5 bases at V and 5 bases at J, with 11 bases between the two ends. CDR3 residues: CASSDGGGDTQYF. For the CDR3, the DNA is TGTGCCAGCAGTGACGGGGGAGGAGATACGCAGTATTTT.

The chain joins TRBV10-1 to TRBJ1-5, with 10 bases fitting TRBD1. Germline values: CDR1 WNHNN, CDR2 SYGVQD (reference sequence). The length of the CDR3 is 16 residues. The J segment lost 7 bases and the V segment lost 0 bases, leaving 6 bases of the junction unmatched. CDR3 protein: CASSESRGTGDQPQHF. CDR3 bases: TGCGCCAGCAGTGAGTCACGGGGGACAGGGGACCAGCCCCAGCATTTT.

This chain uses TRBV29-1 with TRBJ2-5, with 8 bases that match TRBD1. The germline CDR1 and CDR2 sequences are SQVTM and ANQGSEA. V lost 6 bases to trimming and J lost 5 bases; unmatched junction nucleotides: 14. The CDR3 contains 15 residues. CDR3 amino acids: CSVAKDNRGLETQYF. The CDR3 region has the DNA TGCAGCGTAGCAAAAGATAACAGGGGGTTGGAGACCCAGTACTTC.

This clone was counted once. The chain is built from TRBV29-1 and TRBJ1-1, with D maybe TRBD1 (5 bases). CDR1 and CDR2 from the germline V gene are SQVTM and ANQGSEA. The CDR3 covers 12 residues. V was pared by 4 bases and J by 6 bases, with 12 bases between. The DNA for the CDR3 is TGCAGCGTTGTTAGGGGTGCCCCTGAAGCTTTCTTT. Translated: CSVVRGAPEAFF. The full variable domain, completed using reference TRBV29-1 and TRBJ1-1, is SAVISQKPSRDICQRGTSLTIQCQVDSQVTMMFWYRQQPGQSLTLIATANQGSEATYESGFVIDKFPISRPNLTFSTLTVSNMSPEDSSIYLCSVVRGAPEAFFGQGTRLTVV.

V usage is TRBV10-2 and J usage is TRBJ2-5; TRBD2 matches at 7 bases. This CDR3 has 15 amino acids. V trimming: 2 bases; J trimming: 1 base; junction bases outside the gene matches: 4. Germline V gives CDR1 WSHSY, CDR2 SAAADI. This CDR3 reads CASSERASGQETQYF. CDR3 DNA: TGCGCCAGCAGTGAGCGGGCTAGCGGCCAAGAGACCCAGTACTTC.

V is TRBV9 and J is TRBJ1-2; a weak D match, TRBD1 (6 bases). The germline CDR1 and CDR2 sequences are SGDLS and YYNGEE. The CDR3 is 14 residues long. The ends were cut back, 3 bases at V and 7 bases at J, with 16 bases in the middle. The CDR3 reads CASSDRGDNRGYTF. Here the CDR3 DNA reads TGTGCCAGCAGCGATCGGGGGGACAACCGTGGCTACACCTTC. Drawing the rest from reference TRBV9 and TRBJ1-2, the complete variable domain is DSGVTQTPKHLITATGQRVTLRCSPRSGDLSVYWYQQSLDQGLQFLIQYYNGEERAKGNILERFSAQQFPDLHSELNLSSLELGDSALYFCASSDRGDNRGYTFGSGTRLTVV.

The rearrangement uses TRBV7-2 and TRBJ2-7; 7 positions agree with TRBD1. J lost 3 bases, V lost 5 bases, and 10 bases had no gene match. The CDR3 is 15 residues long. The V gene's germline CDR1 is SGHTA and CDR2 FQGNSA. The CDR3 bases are TGTGCCAGCAGCCCACAGGGGACATCTATCTACGAGCAGTACTTC. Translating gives CASSPQGTSIYEQYF.

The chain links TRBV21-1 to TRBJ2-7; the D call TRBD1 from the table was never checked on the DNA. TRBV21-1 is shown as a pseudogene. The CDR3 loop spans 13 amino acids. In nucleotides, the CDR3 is TGTGCCAGCAGCAAATCAGGGGGACACGAGCAGTACTTC. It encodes CASSKSGGHEQYF.